This T cell receptor beta chain appears in the sequencing data of a study of CD8 T cells in Susac syndrome. An input of 0.5 to 1 ug of RNA was subjected to reverse transcription using random hexamers. Each CDR3 protein gets one entry after TCRdb re-called the immunoSEQ multiplex PCR reads with MiXCR. Here the sample spans 180,000 or so distinct CDR3 sequences, roughly 96% being singletons. Trimming removed 0 bases from V and 6 bases from J, with 8 bases in between. The CDR3 has 13 residues. Germline V lookup: CDR1 LNHNV, CDR2 YYDKDF (reference sequence). This chain connects TRBV15 to TRBJ1-1, with D possibly being TRBD1 (5 bases). The TCR comes from a human donor in good health. Sequencing was done on a sample of CD4+ T cells from PBMCs. CDR3: CATSRDQGAEAFF. The CDR3 DNA is TGTGCCACCAGCAGAGATCAGGGTGCTGAAGCTTTCTTT.